Shown below are 28 T cell receptor beta chains from a single sample sequenced in a study of blood T cell repertoires in COVID-19. Assay used: immunoSEQ multiplex PCR; TCRdb lists only in-frame clones, some missing. The sample lists around 210,000 clones, around 85% seen once, with about 0.81% in the top ten. Sequenced sample: peripheral blood. The receptors were gathered from a woman aged 70 to 79 with acute or convalescent COVID-19.

In regard to this clone: The sample carries other DNA sequences with the same CDR3. The rearrangement uses TRBV5-1 and TRBJ2-1, with 9 bases that match TRBD1. The CDR3 consists of 15 residues. Germline loops: CDR1 SGHRS, CDR2 YFSETQ. J lost 1 base, V lost 2 bases, and 1 base had no gene match. The CDR3 reads CASSLGQGSYNEQFF. The CDR3 coding sequence is TGCGCCAGCAGCTTAGGACAGGGGTCCTACAATGAGCAGTTCTTC.

The chain employs TRBV3-1 (or the pseudogene TRBV3-2) and TRBJ1-2, with D perhaps matching TRBD1 (6 bases). CDR3 length: 13 residues. V dropped 2 bases and J dropped 7 bases, with 11 bases sitting between them. The germline gives CDR1 LGHDT, CDR2 YNNKEL (reference sequence). The DNA for the CDR3 is TGTGCCAGCAGCCAACGGGGGGGCGGTGGCTACACCTTC. Its protein is CASSQRGGGGYTF.

The rearrangement uses TRBV28 and TRBJ1-1; the match to TRBD1 covers 8 bases. Germline V gene sequence: CDR1 MDHEN, CDR2 SYDVKM. Trimming cost V 3 bases and J 3 bases; bases outside gene matches: 3. This CDR3 is 14 amino acids long. CDR3 sequence (DNA): TGTGCCAGCAGTTTCCGACAGGGGTACACTGAAGCTTTCTTT. Encoded protein: CASSFRQGYTEAFF.

V is TRBV19 and J is TRBJ1-4; a weak D match, TRBD1 (6 bases). The length of the CDR3 is 11 residues. The germline gives CDR1 LNHDA, CDR2 SQIVND (reference sequence). Trimming took off 4 bases at V and 16 bases at J, with 13 bases between the two ends. The CDR3 spells CASSTGQRRFF. The CDR3 DNA follows: TGTGCCAGTAGTACTGGACAGCGGCGGTTTTTT.

This chain uses TRBV28 with TRBJ2-7, with D perhaps matching TRBD1 (6 bases). The germline V and J ends were trimmed by 5 bases and 6 bases, with 14 bases remaining between them. Germline CDR1 and CDR2: MDHEN and SYDVKM. The CDR3 runs to 13 residues. The CDR3 nucleotides are TGTGCCAGCAGTCCCGGGACATTTAGCGAGCAGTACTTC. It specifies CASSPGTFSEQYF.

J is TRBJ2-1 and V is TRBV11-3, with unresolved D. Germline V lookup: CDR1 SGHNT, CDR2 YENEEA. The CDR3 contains 15 residues. The ends were cut back, 2 bases at V and 5 bases at J, with 13 bases in the middle. CDR3: CASSLSSRLNNEQFF. CDR3 DNA sequence: TGTGCCAGCAGCTTAAGCTCCAGACTTAACAATGAGCAGTTCTTC.

The chain recombines TRBV7-3 with TRBJ2-1, with D perhaps TRBD2 (7 bases). This CDR3 has 15 amino acids. Trimming stripped 1 base from V and 5 bases from J, with 12 bases between. Germline-derived CDR1 and CDR2 are SGHTA and FQGTGA. In DNA form, the CDR3 reads TGTGCCAGCAGCTTAATGGCGGGGGCAAACAATGAGCAGTTCTTC. Its protein is CASSLMAGANNEQFF.

The genes are TRBV19 and TRBJ1-1; 8 bases align to TRBD1. Germline CDR1 reads LNHDA; CDR2 reads SQIVND (reference sequence). J gave up 4 bases and V 3 bases, and 4 bases lay outside the gene matches. The CDR3 length is 14 residues. The CDR3 is CASSIWTGPTEAFF. CDR3 bases: TGTGCCAGTAGTATCTGGACAGGGCCCACTGAAGCTTTCTTT. Looking up the rest from reference TRBV19 and TRBJ1-1 gives the full variable domain: DGGITQSPKYLFRKEGQNVTLSCEQNLNHDAMYWYRQDPGQGLRLIYYSQIVNDFQKGDIAEGYSVSREKKESFPLTVTSAQKNPTAFYLCASSIWTGPTEAFFGQGTRLTVV.

V usage is TRBV19 and J usage is TRBJ2-4, with 9 bases aligning to TRBD2. CDR3 length equals 15 residues. Trimming took 2 bases from V and 9 from J; bases not matched to a gene: 8. Per germline, CDR1 LNHDA and CDR2 SQIVND (reference sequence). The CDR3 nucleotides read TGTGCCAGTAGTATATCGGAGCGGGAGGCCGGCATTCAGTACTTC. Translation gives CASSISEREAGIQYF.

This sequence joins TRBV25-1 and TRBJ2-2; 7 bases map to TRBD2. Germline V gene sequence: CDR1 MGHDK, CDR2 SYGVNS. The CDR3 has 15 residues. V lost 7 bases and J lost 6; bases outside the gene matches: 11. The CDR3 DNA follows: TGTGCCAGCACCCCAGCCTGGGGGGGTCCCGGGGAGCTGTTTTTT. This translates into CASTPAWGGPGELFF. Full variable domain (missing parts from reference TRBV25-1 and TRBJ2-2): EADIYQTPRYLVIGTGKKITLECSQTMGHDKMYWYQQDPGMELHLIHYSYGVNSTEKGDLSSESTVSRIRTEHFPLTLESARPSHTSQYLCASTPAWGGPGELFFGEGSRLTVL.

The V call is TRBV6-4, the J call TRBJ1-6; 7 nucleotides agree with TRBD1. J gave up 9 bases and V 2 bases, and 4 bases lay outside the gene matches. Germline V gene data show CDR1 as MRHNA and CDR2 as SNTAGT. The CDR3 length is 14 residues. The chain's CDR3 is CASSDDRASSPLHF. CDR3 coding DNA: TGTGCCAGCAGTGACGACAGGGCGTCTTCACCCCTCCACTTT.

The chain links TRBV6-5 to TRBJ2-7; D is possibly TRBD1 (6 bases). Germline V lookup: CDR1 MNHEY, CDR2 SVGAGI. V was cut by 5 bases and J by 3 bases, with 14 bases left in between. The CDR3 contains 14 residues. CDR3 loop: CASSMPQGNYEQYF. In nucleotides, the CDR3 is TGTGCCAGCAGTATGCCACAGGGAAACTACGAGCAGTACTTC.

In DNA form, the CDR3 reads TGTGCCAGCAGCCTACGCAGACTAGCGGGAGTATCTGGGGCCAACGTCCTGACTTTC. Its translation: CASSLRRLAGVSGANVLTF. V gene TRBV3-1 (or the pseudogene TRBV3-2) combines with J gene TRBJ2-6; TRBD2 agrees at 12 bases. With 4 bases clipped from V and 1 base from J, the junction kept 8 bases outside the gene matches. CDR3 length equals 19 residues. Germline-derived CDR1 and CDR2 are LGHDT and YNNKEL (reference sequence).

The CDR3 here is CASSYLLLGSYNEQFF. In DNA form, the CDR3 reads TGTGCCAGCAGTTACCTTCTTCTCGGCTCCTACAATGAGCAGTTCTTC. V usage is TRBV6-2 or TRBV6-3 and J usage is TRBJ2-1; D remains ambiguous. The germline V gene encodes CDR1 MNHEY and CDR2 SVGEGT. The length of the CDR3 is 16 residues. The germline V and J ends were trimmed by 2 bases and 0 bases, with 11 bases remaining between them.

This chain joins TRBV11-3 and TRBJ1-2, with TRBD1 identical over 8 bases. J lost 3 bases, V lost 3 bases, and 9 bases had no gene match. The V gene's germline CDR1 is SGHNT and CDR2 YENEEA. This CDR3 is built from 16 residues. CDR3 nucleotides: TGTGCCAGCAGCTTCGTGACAGGGGTAATGGACTATGGCTACACCTTC. It specifies CASSFVTGVMDYGYTF.

The J gene is TRBJ2-7, the V gene TRBV19; TRBD2 matches 7 bases. Losses at the gene ends were 5 bases for V and 3 bases for J; bases not matched to a gene: 10. The V gene's germline CDR1 is LNHDA and CDR2 SQIVND (reference sequence). The CDR3 covers 15 residues. CDR3 coding DNA: TGTGCCAGTAGTTATCGGGCTAGCGGCCTCTACGAGCAGTACTTC. It codes for CASSYRASGLYEQYF.

The V and J genes are TRBV4-2 and TRBJ1-3; unclear D gene. The V and J ends lost 4 bases and 0 bases respectively, with 13 bases between them. Germline CDR1 is LGHNA and CDR2 is YNFKEQ. CDR3 length: 16 amino acids. For the CDR3, the DNA is TGTGCCAGCAGCCCCGGACTCCAGAGCTCTGGAAACACCATATATTTT. Translating it yields CASSPGLQSSGNTIYF.

This clone was observed a few times. V gene TRBV27 combines with J gene TRBJ1-2; TRBD1 might be the D (5 bases). The CDR3 is 15 amino acids. CDR1 is MNHEY and CDR2 is SMNVEV in the germline V gene (reference sequence). Trimming took 6 bases from V and 4 from J, leaving 18 bases between them. CDR3 amino acids: CASSRVDSLGYGYTF. In DNA form, the CDR3 reads TGTGCCAGCAGCCGCGTTGACAGCCTGGGCTATGGCTACACCTTC.

The genes are TRBV4-1 and TRBJ2-3, with 10 bases matching TRBD2. This CDR3 region has 18 residues. Germline V gives CDR1 MGHRA, CDR2 YSYEKL. The J segment lost 2 bases and the V segment lost 2 bases, leaving 10 bases of the junction unmatched. The CDR3 coding sequence is TGCGCCAGCAGCCAAAGCCTCAGCGGGAGGGGTGTCACAGATACGCAGTATTTT. Amino acids: CASSQSLSGRGVTDTQYF.

This clone has only one observation. This chain connects TRBV6-4 to TRBJ2-3, with 11 bases aligning to TRBD2. The CDR3 runs to 16 residues. From germline, CDR1 is MRHNA and CDR2 SNTAGT. After removal of 6 bases from V and 2 bases from J, the junction contained 7 bases not matched to a gene. In DNA, the CDR3 is TGTGCCAGCAGGCTAACTAGCGGGAGCAACACAGATACGCAGTATTTT. Protein product: CASRLTSGSNTDTQYF.

The chain combines TRBV7-2 with TRBJ1-4; 7 bases line up with TRBD1. The CDR3 has 14 amino acids. Germline-derived CDR1 and CDR2 are SGHTA and FQGNSA. Trimming cost V 5 bases and J 4 bases; bases outside gene matches: 4. The CDR3 loop reads CASSRTGLNEKLFF. The CDR3 bases are TGTGCCAGCAGCCGGACAGGCCTTAATGAAAAACTGTTTTTT.

The sample holds a few counts of this clone. The chain recombines TRBV2 with TRBJ1-3; D is ambiguous. V was clipped by 5 bases and J by 4 bases, with 15 bases between them. The germline gives CDR1 SNHLY, CDR2 FYNNEI. This CDR3 comprises 15 residues. The chain's CDR3 is CASSSGSPMGNTIYF. The CDR3 coding sequence is TGTGCCAGCAGTTCCGGGTCCCCAATGGGAAACACCATATATTTT.

The CDR3 DNA is TGTGCCAGCAGATCTGGGACAGACTACGAGCAGTACTTC. Protein sequence: CASRSGTDYEQYF. V is TRBV5-4 and J is TRBJ2-7; 7 nucleotides match TRBD1. The CDR3 consists of 13 residues. Germline V CDR1 and CDR2: SGHNT, YYREEE (reference sequence). V lost 5 bases, J lost 3 bases, and 5 bases stayed unmatched. Looking up the rest from reference TRBV5-4 and TRBJ2-7 gives the full variable domain: ETGVTQSPTHLIKTRGQQVTLRCSSQSGHNTVSWYQQALGQGPQFIFQYYREEENGRGNFPPRFSGLQFPNYSSELNVNALELDDSALYLCASRSGTDYEQYFGPGTRLTVT.

This chain links TRBV7-8 with TRBJ1-6; TRBD1 agrees at 11 bases. In germline, CDR1 is SGHVS, CDR2 FQNEAQ. There are 17 residues in the CDR3. Trimming took 4 bases from V and 2 from J; bases not matched to a gene: 4. The CDR3 bases are TGTGCCAGCAGCTCGCGGACAGGGGGCACCTATAATTCACCCCTCCACTTT. Translated, it gives CASSSRTGGTYNSPLHF.

The rearrangement links TRBV28 to TRBJ1-2; 7 bases agree with TRBD1. Looked up from germline, CDR1 is MDHEN and CDR2 is SYDVKM. CDR3 size: 13 residues. The trim removed 7 bases at V and 4 bases at J, leaving 6 bases unmatched. The CDR3 sequence: CASKPTGSYGYTF. For the CDR3, the DNA is TGTGCCAGCAAGCCGACAGGGAGCTATGGCTACACCTTC.

The CDR3 sequence: CASRKGGALQPQHF. The CDR3 DNA sequence: TGTGCCAGCAGAAAGGGGGGGGCTTTGCAGCCCCAGCATTTT. The chain employs TRBV6-5 and TRBJ1-5, with a tentative D call TRBD1 (6 bases). V lost 6 bases, J lost 7 bases, and 16 bases lay in between. The CDR3 loop spans 14 amino acids. Germline V gene lookup returns CDR1 MNHEY and CDR2 SVGAGI.

The V gene is TRBV19, the J gene TRBJ1-3, with D uncertain. The germline V gene has CDR1 LNHDA and CDR2 SQIVND (reference sequence). Between the trimmed V and J ends, which lost 9 bases and 4 bases, there was a span of 13 bases. The CDR3 covers 13 residues. DNA of the CDR3: TGTGCCAGCGGGTCGGGTTCGGGAAACACCATATATTTT. As protein: CASGSGSGNTIYF.

In its sample, this clone was seen once. V usage is TRBV5-1 and J usage is TRBJ2-7, with D perhaps TRBD2 (5 bases). The length of the CDR3 is 13 residues. Germline V gene sequence: CDR1 SGHRS, CDR2 YFSETQ. Trimming removed 4 bases at V and 3 bases at J, with 11 bases between. CDR3 nucleotide sequence: TGCGCCAGCAGCCGGACGGGAAACTACGAGCAGTACTTC. It encodes CASSRTGNYEQYF.